The 20 T cell receptor beta chains below all came from one sample that was sequenced in a study of cytomegalovirus exposure and HLA in healthy donors. Researchers ran the PCR with 60 Vbeta and 13 Jbeta primers. The data were produced by immunoSEQ multiplex PCR, yet TCRdb's version contains in-frame clones alone and is incomplete. The sample includes about 85,000 clones, over 50% of them seen just once. The sample comprised PBMCs. Receptors were obtained from a man in his thirties or forties in good health and CMV-seronegative.

The chain joins TRBV6-1 to TRBJ1-1; a possible D gene is TRBD1 (5 bases). The germline V and J ends were trimmed by 6 bases and 0 bases, with 11 bases remaining between them. The CDR3 totals 14 residues. In germline, CDR1 is MNHNS, CDR2 SASEGT. The CDR3 loop is CASSHRIVNTEAFF. CDR3 bases: TGTGCCAGCAGCCACAGGATCGTGAACACTGAAGCTTTCTTT.

The J gene is TRBJ1-1, the V gene TRBV6-4, with 7 bases matching TRBD1. The CDR3 contains 16 residues. Losses at the gene ends were 6 bases for V and 0 bases for J; bases not matched to a gene: 10. Germline lookup yields CDR1 MRHNA and CDR2 SNTAGT. The CDR3 sequence is CASSSGTVDLNTEAFF. Here the CDR3 DNA reads TGTGCCAGCAGCTCCGGGACAGTGGACCTGAACACTGAAGCTTTCTTT.

CDR3 region: CASSLGAVAEAFF. As DNA, the CDR3 is TGTGCCAGCAGCTTAGGGGCCGTCGCTGAAGCTTTCTTT. The chain recombines TRBV7-9 with TRBJ1-1, with unresolved D. V was cut by 1 base and J by 6 bases, with 9 bases left in between. CDR3 size: 13 residues. The V gene's germline CDR1 is SEHNR and CDR2 FQNEAQ (reference sequence).

J is TRBJ2-1 and V is TRBV11-1; 10 bases fit TRBD2. The ends lost 6 bases at V and 6 bases at J; junction bases unmatched: 11. This CDR3 is 16 amino acids long. In germline, CDR1 is SGHAT, CDR2 FQDESV (reference sequence). The CDR3 reads CASRLPGTSEFNEQFF. For the CDR3, the DNA is TGTGCCAGCAGACTCCCCGGGACTAGCGAATTCAATGAGCAGTTCTTC.

The V and J genes are TRBV15 and TRBJ2-5; 7 bases are shared with TRBD2. Trimming took 0 bases from V and 5 from J; bases not matched to a gene: 9. Germline V CDR1 and CDR2: LNHNV, YYDKDF (reference sequence). The CDR3 loop spans 16 amino acids. Written as DNA, the CDR3 is TGTGCCACCAGCAGAGATGGTGGACTAGGTGAGGAGACCCAGTACTTC. Protein product: CATSRDGGLGEETQYF.

This clone turned up a few times. The chain couples TRBV7-2 to TRBJ2-3, with TRBD2 as a possible D gene (7 bases). The germline V gene encodes CDR1 SGHTA and CDR2 FQGNSA. This CDR3 contains 13 residues. The V end lost 4 bases, the J end lost 4 bases, and 9 bases lay between the germline ends. For the CDR3, the DNA is TGTGCCAGCAGCTCGGGGGGCCCAGATACGCAGTATTTT. Amino acids: CASSSGGPDTQYF.

The rearrangement links TRBV2 to TRBJ1-5, with TRBD1 matching 7 bases. The trim removed 4 bases at V and 2 bases at J, leaving 11 bases unmatched. Germline V lookup: CDR1 SNHLY, CDR2 FYNNEI. The CDR3 totals 17 residues. CDR3 nucleotides: TGTGCCAGCAGTGTCGAAAGTTTCGGACAGGGCAATCAGCCCCAGCATTTT. The encoded protein is CASSVESFGQGNQPQHF.

J is TRBJ1-1 and V is TRBV30, with D tentatively TRBD1 (6 bases). Trimming cost V 6 bases and J 1 base, with 18 bases left between them. Germline V CDR1 and CDR2: GTSNPN, SVGIG (reference sequence). This CDR3 has 15 residues. DNA for the CDR3: TGTGCCTGCCCGGGGACAAACGTCCGGAACACTGAAGCTTTCTTT. Translated, it gives CACPGTNVRNTEAFF.

The rearrangement joins TRBV5-1 to TRBJ2-7, with 9 bases identical to TRBD1. Germline V gene lookup returns CDR1 SGHRS and CDR2 YFSETQ. This CDR3 region has 13 residues. Germline trimming cut 4 bases from V and 5 bases from J; bases unmatched to any gene: 4. The CDR3 protein is CASSQGTGNEQYF. DNA for the CDR3: TGCGCCAGCAGCCAAGGGACAGGGAACGAGCAGTACTTC.

The chain combines TRBV7-8 with TRBJ2-1; possibly TRBD2 for D (6 bases). V was pared by 5 bases and J by 0 bases, with 17 bases between. This CDR3 is 17 amino acids long. From germline, CDR1 is SGHVS and CDR2 FQNEAQ. CDR3 sequence (DNA): TGTGCCAGCAGCCCAAAGAGCAGCGGGTACTCCTACAATGAGCAGTTCTTC. Protein: CASSPKSSGYSYNEQFF.

This clone was recorded a few times. The V call is TRBV18, the J call TRBJ2-3, with 12 bases lining up with TRBD1. With 4 bases clipped from V and 2 bases from J, the junction kept 7 bases outside the gene matches. CDR3 size: 17 residues. Per the germline V gene, CDR1 is KGHSH and CDR2 is LQKENI. The CDR3 protein is CASSQNPGQGATDTQYF. The CDR3 DNA follows: TGTGCCAGCTCACAAAACCCGGGACAGGGGGCCACAGATACGCAGTATTTT.

This clone was counted a few times. This chain joins TRBV4-1 and TRBJ1-2; D gene ambiguous. The CDR3 runs to 14 residues. Germline CDR1 reads MGHRA; CDR2 reads YSYEKL. The V and J ends lost 0 bases and 7 bases respectively, with 12 bases between them. CDR3 bases: TGCGCCAGCAGCCAAGATCGCGGCATATCTGGCTACACCTTC. Translation: CASSQDRGISGYTF.

The CDR3, as DNA: TGTGCTAGTGGTCAGGGACGCGGGACCTACGAGCAGTACTTC. Translated, it gives CASGQGRGTYEQYF. This chain connects TRBV12-5 to TRBJ2-7; the D gene is possibly TRBD2 (6 bases). This CDR3 contains 14 residues. Trimming took 5 bases from V and 2 from J, leaving 13 bases between them. Germline V gives CDR1 LGHNT, CDR2 FRNRAP.

This chain joins TRBV5-4 and TRBJ2-7, with 9 bases identical to TRBD1. Germline CDR1 and CDR2: SGHNT and YYREEE (reference sequence). This CDR3 region has 15 residues. The V segment lost 0 bases and the J segment 5 bases; nucleotides outside the gene matches: 6. This chain's CDR3 is CASSLVGQGRDEQYF. CDR3 nucleotide sequence: TGTGCCAGCAGCTTGGTCGGACAGGGGAGGGACGAGCAGTACTTC.

The chain has TRBV29-1 and TRBJ2-7, with D perhaps matching TRBD1 (6 bases). Germline CDR1 and CDR2: SQVTM and ANQGSEA. This CDR3 has 10 amino acids. The ends were cut back, 8 bases at V and 10 bases at J, with 15 bases in the middle. The chain's CDR3 is CSLLGTIQYF. Here the CDR3 DNA reads TGCAGCCTACTGGGGACAATTCAGTACTTC.

This clone turned up a few times. The genes are TRBV11-3 and TRBJ2-1; 7 bases align to TRBD2. The CDR3 spans 14 residues. Germline V gives CDR1 SGHNT, CDR2 YENEEA. J was trimmed by 3 bases and V by 1 base; bases with no gene match: 0. The CDR3 DNA reads as TGTGCCAGCAGCTTAGCTAGCGGCTACAATGAGCAGTTCTTC. It yields the protein CASSLASGYNEQFF.

In its sample, this clone was seen a few times. The chain is built from TRBV7-3 and TRBJ2-7; no reliable D call. The V end lost 2 bases, the J end lost 3 bases, and 8 bases lay between the germline ends. In germline, CDR1 is SGHTA, CDR2 FQGTGA. The CDR3 runs to 13 residues. Here the CDR3 DNA reads TGTGCCAGCAGCTTATCTCAGGACTACGAGCAGTACTTC. Translated: CASSLSQDYEQYF.

This clone was recorded only once. The chain recombines TRBV5-8 with TRBJ2-7; TRBD1 agrees at 10 bases. The germline V gene has CDR1 SGHTS and CDR2 YDEGEE. The J segment lost 3 bases and the V segment lost 5 bases, leaving 2 bases of the junction unmatched. This CDR3 contains 13 residues. The CDR3 here is CASSGQGDYEQYF. Written as DNA, the CDR3 is TGTGCCAGCAGTGGACAGGGGGACTACGAGCAGTACTTC.

This clone was detected once. The CDR3 loop reads CASSLGTGGWGTDTQYF. The CDR3 DNA sequence: TGTGCCAGCAGCTTAGGGACAGGGGGATGGGGCACAGATACGCAGTATTTT. The genes are TRBV7-3 and TRBJ2-3, with TRBD1 matching over 11 bases. The J segment lost 1 base and the V segment lost 2 bases, leaving 5 bases of the junction unmatched. This CDR3 contains 17 residues. Germline CDR1 is SGHTA and CDR2 is FQGTGA.

This chain connects TRBV7-3 to TRBJ2-3; 7 nucleotides match TRBD2. Per the germline V gene, CDR1 is SGHTA and CDR2 is FQGTGA. Trimming took 3 bases from V and 3 from J; bases not matched to a gene: 6. The CDR3 is 15 residues long. The CDR3 reads CASSLGGRRTDTQYF. The CDR3 DNA reads as TGTGCCAGCAGCTTGGGCGGGAGACGGACAGATACGCAGTATTTT.